The T cell receptor beta chain under discussion was sequenced for a study of control samples from healthy donors and cancer patients. The repertoire was sequenced with immunoSEQ multiplex PCR; TCRdb's copy has only in-frame clones and lacks some. Here the sample spans 100,000 or so clones, about 90% being singletons. The CDR3 length is 11 residues. Per germline, CDR1 LNHDA and CDR2 SQIVND (reference sequence). With 8 bases removed from V and 7 bases from J, the gap between germline ends came to 8 bases. The sample comprised blood. The clonotype originates from a woman younger than 30 in good health. The chain has TRBV19 and TRBJ1-4; D perhaps matches TRBD1 (5 bases). The CDR3: CASGGGEKLFF. In DNA form, the CDR3 reads TGTGCCAGTGGGGGTGGTGAAAAACTGTTTTTT.